The rows below give T cell receptor beta chains drawn from one sample of a study of regulatory T cells in long-lasting Graves disease. TCRdb re-analysed the multiplex PCR reads in MiXCR, keeping a single row per CDR3 protein. The repertoire consists of 360,000 or so distinct CDR3 sequences, with around 15% occurring once and the leading ten covering 20%. These data are also associated with another study on T cells in Graves' hyperthyroidism and ophthalmopathy.

The material was peripheral blood mononuclear cells (PBMCs), obtained at new diagnosis, from a patient treated with antithyroid drugs. These receptors originate from a woman between 18 and 29 years old with Graves disease. The conserved cysteine and the conserved F or W are not part of the CDR3 here. Fields, in order: clone size, D gene, V gene, J gene, CDR3 protein. The D gene is left open where the match is weak. Clone size appears in some rows only: once, few, many, or a class for an expanded clone.

many	NA	TRBV12-3/TRBV12-4	TRBJ1-5	ASSLTAGSHQPQH
NA	NA	TRBV6-2/TRBV6-3	TRBJ2-2	ASSEISATEVFGELF
NA	TRBD1	TRBV5-1	TRBJ2-5	ASSTSGTGLFQETQY
NA	TRBD1	TRBV6-2/TRBV6-3	TRBJ1-5	ASNYPYGQGTSNQPQH
many	NA	TRBV13	TRBJ2-3	ASSPSSTNTDTQY
many	TRBD1	TRBV20-1	TRBJ2-7	SARRGTGSYEQY
many	NA	TRBV18	TRBJ2-1	ASSPLSNTYNEQF
many	TRBD1	TRBV18	TRBJ2-3	ASSRRQGGTDTQY
NA	NA	TRBV29-1	TRBJ1-1	SVGTHEAF
NA	NA	TRBV6-2/TRBV6-3	TRBJ2-1	ASRTAGEQF
many	TRBD1	TRBV5-1	TRBJ2-7	ASTRTGTGAIDSYEQY
NA	NA	TRBV20-1	TRBJ1-2	SASPHTGAGGYT
many	TRBD1	TRBV20-1	TRBJ2-7	SAGGQGWSYEQY